The 25 T cell receptor beta chains listed next were all sequenced from one sample in a study of Graves' ophthalmopathy and Graves' hyperthyroidism. Amplification from RNA transcripts yielded the TCR beta CDR3 regions. Second-round multiplex PCR came after a first-round RT-PCR that employed HTBI primers. TCRdb reprocessed the multiplex PCR reads with MiXCR, giving one entry per CDR3 protein. The sample has 300,000 to 400,000 distinct CDR3 sequences, under 20% seen once. The specimen was peripheral blood. Receptors were obtained from an adult man with Graves' ophthalmopathy.

This sequence joins TRBV19 and TRBJ2-4; D is unclear. The germline V and J ends were trimmed by 6 bases and 5 bases, with 11 bases remaining between them. The CDR3 runs 13 residues. Germline CDR1 and CDR2: LNHDA and SQIVND (reference sequence). DNA of the CDR3: TGTGCCAGTAGCATAACCCCCCAAAACATTCAGTACTTC. Its protein is CASSITPQNIQYF. The variable domain in full, with the rest retrieved from reference TRBV19 and TRBJ2-4, is DGGITQSPKYLFRKEGQNVTLSCEQNLNHDAMYWYRQDPGQGLRLIYYSQIVNDFQKGDIAEGYSVSREKKESFPLTVTSAQKNPTAFYLCASSITPQNIQYFGAGTRLSVL.

At least ten counts were recorded for this clonotype. CDR3 region: CASTSLMGAFF. The DNA of the CDR3 is TGTGCCAGCACCAGCCTCATGGGAGCTTTCTTT. The chain has TRBV12-3 or TRBV12-4 and TRBJ1-1, with unresolved D. With 7 bases removed from V and 10 bases from J, the gap between germline ends came to 13 bases. The CDR3 extends over 11 amino acids.

This clonotype was seen ten or more times. The CDR3 loop reads CASSRTGGDNQPQHF. DNA for the CDR3: TGCGCCAGCAGCCGGACAGGGGGCGATAATCAGCCCCAGCATTTT. This chain connects TRBV5-1 to TRBJ1-5; 11 bases are shared with TRBD1. Trimming cost V 4 bases and J 4 bases; bases outside gene matches: 4. The CDR3 covers 15 residues. Germline V gene lookup returns CDR1 SGHRS and CDR2 YFSETQ.

J is TRBJ2-5 and V is TRBV29-1, with D possibly called TRBD1 or TRBD2 (6 bases each). CDR3 size: 12 residues. The V gene's germline CDR1 is SQVTM and CDR2 ANQGSEA. Trimming stripped 7 bases from V and 2 bases from J, with 11 bases between. The CDR3 sequence is CSAGGTQETQYF. The CDR3 DNA sequence: TGCAGCGCTGGGGGGACACAAGAGACCCAGTACTTC. Supplemented by reference TRBV29-1 and TRBJ2-5, the full variable domain reads SAVISQKPSRDICQRGTSLTIQCQVDSQVTMMFWYRQQPGQSLTLIATANQGSEATYESGFVIDKFPISRPNLTFSTLTVSNMSPEDSSIYLCSAGGTQETQYFGPGTRLLVL.

This clonotype came up many times. This rearrangement joins TRBV6-2 or TRBV6-3 to TRBJ1-6, with 9 nucleotides matching TRBD1. The germline gives CDR1 MNHEY, CDR2 SVGEGT. The V and J ends lost 6 bases and 8 bases, in that order; junction bases with no gene match: 5. CDR3 length equals 14 residues. This CDR3 is CASRSQGAYSPLHF. The CDR3 DNA sequence: TGTGCCAGCAGATCACAGGGGGCTTATTCACCCCTCCACTTT.

The table lists this clonotype with many counts. This rearrangement joins TRBV27 to TRBJ2-5; TRBD1 is a possible D gene (6 bases). Germline V gives CDR1 MNHEY, CDR2 SMNVEV (reference sequence). The CDR3 consists of 14 residues. V lost 8 bases and J 4 bases, leaving 17 bases between the germline ends. CDR3 in DNA: TGTGCCAGCCGTCAGCTGGGGGCTGGAGAGACCCAGTACTTC. It encodes CASRQLGAGETQYF.

J is TRBJ1-1 and V is TRBV12-3 or TRBV12-4, with unresolved D. This CDR3 has 13 residues. V lost 3 bases and J 3 bases, leaving 8 bases between the germline ends. CDR3 in DNA: TGTGCCAGCAGTTTCAACCGGGACACTGAAGCTTTCTTT. Its protein is CASSFNRDTEAFF.

This clonotype was counted at least ten times. The chain is built from TRBV2 and TRBJ1-2; D not resolved. The ends were cut back, 5 bases at V and 1 base at J, with 5 bases in the middle. The germline CDR1 and CDR2 sequences are SNHLY and FYNNEI. The CDR3 has 12 amino acids. CDR3 amino acids: CASSPNNYGYTF. CDR3 coding DNA: TGTGCCAGCAGTCCCAATAACTATGGCTACACCTTC.

The sample holds many counts of this clonotype. The V and J genes are TRBV19 and TRBJ1-5, with D tentatively TRBD1 (5 bases). Per the germline V gene, CDR1 is LNHDA and CDR2 is SQIVND (reference sequence). The CDR3 sequence is 15 residues long. With 3 bases removed from V and 6 bases from J, the gap between germline ends came to 15 bases. The CDR3 spells CASSIPGGGVQPQHF. The CDR3 region has the DNA TGTGCCAGTAGTATCCCTGGGGGAGGAGTTCAGCCCCAGCATTTT.

The chain joins TRBV6-2 or TRBV6-3 to TRBJ2-5; 12 bases are a match to TRBD2. This CDR3 comprises 16 residues. The germline V gene encodes CDR1 MNHEY and CDR2 SVGEGT. Trimming cost V 2 bases and J 5 bases; bases outside gene matches: 6. CDR3 sequence (DNA): TGTGCCAGCAGTTACGTAGGTCTAGCGGGAGGGGAGACCCAGTACTTC. It is translated as CASSYVGLAGGETQYF.

This clonotype was detected ten times or more. V usage is TRBV14 and J usage is TRBJ2-5, with D possibly being TRBD1 (5 bases). Trimming cost V 6 bases and J 4 bases, with 18 bases left between them. The CDR3 is 15 amino acids. The germline V gene encodes CDR1 SGHDN and CDR2 FVKESK. The CDR3 DNA follows: TGTGCCAGCAGTCCACCAGGGCGGTTGGGAGAGACCCAGTACTTC. This translates into CASSPPGRLGETQYF.

This clonotype was detected ten times or more. This chain uses TRBV9 with TRBJ2-7; TRBD1 matches at 8 bases. The CDR3 loop spans 14 amino acids. Germline V gene data show CDR1 as SGDLS and CDR2 as YYNGEE. The trim removed 3 bases at V and 6 bases at J, leaving 8 bases unmatched. The CDR3 is CASSDPGQGGEQYF. The CDR3 region has the DNA TGTGCCAGCAGCGACCCCGGACAGGGAGGCGAGCAGTACTTC.

This clonotype appeared many times. The chain recombines TRBV6-5 with TRBJ2-2; 7 bases map to TRBD1. The V and J ends lost 0 bases and 4 bases, in that order; junction bases with no gene match: 5. The CDR3 is 16 residues long. CDR1 is MNHEY and CDR2 is SVGAGI in the germline V gene. The CDR3: CASSYSRGGGTGELFF. CDR3 coding DNA: TGTGCCAGCAGTTACTCGAGAGGGGGCGGCACCGGGGAGCTGTTTTTT.

This clonotype has a count of ten or more. The CDR3 carries no conserved terminal phenylalanine or tryptophan, so it likely arises from a read error. The chain uses TRBV4-1 and TRBJ1-1, with a possible D match to TRBD1 (6 bases). This CDR3 comprises 14 residues. Germline lookup yields CDR1 MGHRA and CDR2 YSYEKL. The V end lost 0 bases, the J end lost 1 base, and 6 bases lay between the germline ends. CDR3 amino acids: CASSQEDRNTEAFL. Written as DNA, the CDR3 is TGCGCCAGCAGCCAAGAGGACAGGAACACTGAAGCTTTCCTT.

This clonotype has ten or more counts. The gene calls are TRBV12-3 or TRBV12-4 and TRBJ1-1; D ambiguous. V was clipped by 10 bases and J by 6 bases, with 12 bases between them. The length of the CDR3 is 11 residues. In DNA, the CDR3 is TGTGCCATGGCGGGGAGGGCTGAAGCTTTCTTT. Translated, it gives CAMAGRAEAFF.

The CDR3 DNA is TGTGCCAGTAGTAAGGGACAGATCTACGAGCAGTACTTC. Translation gives CASSKGQIYEQYF. The V call is TRBV19, the J call TRBJ2-7; 7 bases line up with TRBD1. V lost 4 bases, J lost 3 bases, and 3 bases stayed unmatched. Germline CDR1 reads LNHDA; CDR2 reads SQIVND (reference sequence). CDR3 length: 13 amino acids. Full variable domain (rest looked up from reference TRBV19 and TRBJ2-7): DGGITQSPKYLFRKEGQNVTLSCEQNLNHDAMYWYRQDPGQGLRLIYYSQIVNDFQKGDIAEGYSVSREKKESFPLTVTSAQKNPTAFYLCASSKGQIYEQYFGPGTRLTVT.

This clonotype was seen repeatedly, ten times or more. The V call is TRBV9, the J call TRBJ1-1, with TRBD1 matching over 11 bases. Per the germline V gene, CDR1 is SGDLS and CDR2 is YYNGEE. The CDR3 consists of 15 residues. Losses at the gene ends were 0 bases for V and 4 bases for J; bases not matched to a gene: 2. DNA for the CDR3: TGTGCCAGCAGCGTAGGGGACAGGGGGGTCACTGAAGCTTTCTTT. The encoded protein is CASSVGDRGVTEAFF.

This clonotype was seen repeatedly, ten times or more. The rearrangement links TRBV20-1 to TRBJ2-7, with TRBD2 matching 9 bases. Germline assignment: CDR1 DFQATT and CDR2 SNEGSKA (reference sequence). V gave up 8 bases and J gave up 6 bases; unmatched junction bases: 14. The CDR3 is made up of 14 amino acids. This chain's CDR3 is CSFTRAGGPLEQYF. The CDR3 DNA follows: TGCAGTTTCACCCGAGCGGGAGGACCCCTCGAGCAGTACTTC.

This clonotype appeared many times. An end of the junction differs from the germline gene, which may be a read error. The J gene is TRBJ1-2, the V gene TRBV11-2; possible D gene TRBD1, 5 bases. The germline CDR1 and CDR2 sequences are SGHAT and FQNNGV. The CDR3 is made up of 17 amino acids. CDR3 DNA: TGTGCCAGCAGCCTAGACCCTCGACAGTCACGGAGTGGTGGCTACACCTTC. It yields the protein CASSLDPRQSRSGGYTF.

This clonotype was counted ten times or more. V and J are TRBV6-2 or TRBV6-3 and TRBJ2-2; D is undetermined. The CDR3 length is 15 residues. Germline-derived CDR1 and CDR2 are MNHEY and SVGEGT. Trimming cost V 6 bases and J 5 bases, with 16 bases left between them. CDR3 DNA sequence: TGTGCCAGCAGCTCAGTAGGGTCTTGGACCGGGGAGCTGTTTTTT. Protein product: CASSSVGSWTGELFF.

This clonotype was found many times. The chain links TRBV6-4 to TRBJ1-5; 7 positions match TRBD1. The CDR3 has 19 amino acids. Germline CDR1 MRHNA, CDR2 SNTAGT. J was trimmed by 3 bases and V by 6 bases; bases with no gene match: 20. The CDR3 DNA follows: TGTGCCAGCAGCCGCAGTCCCGGGACAGTCTTGGGTAACAATCAGCCCCAGCATTTT. Its protein is CASSRSPGTVLGNNQPQHF.

This clonotype has a count of ten or more. This chain links TRBV6-1 with TRBJ1-1, with 7 positions matching TRBD1. After removal of 7 bases from V and 5 bases from J, the junction contained 13 bases not matched to a gene. CDR3 length: 15 residues. Per the germline V gene, CDR1 is MNHNS and CDR2 is SASEGT. The CDR3, as DNA: TGTGCCAGCAACGAGTACCAGGGGGTCGGGACTGAAGCTTTCTTT. Protein product: CASNEYQGVGTEAFF.

Of note for this clonotype: Since a much larger clone is just one base distant, this may be a read error. This rearrangement joins TRBV20-1 to TRBJ2-7, with 7 bases aligning to TRBD1. The CDR3 extends over 14 amino acids. The germline gives CDR1 DFQATT, CDR2 SNEGSKA (reference sequence). V shed 6 bases and J 1 base; nucleotides not matched to a gene: 9. DNA of the CDR3: TGCAGTGCGGAGACAACAGGGGCGTCCTACGAGCAGTACTTC. Translating gives CSAETTGASYEQYF.

Points on this clonotype: This may come from a read error, since a much larger clone is one base off. V is TRBV7-3 and J is TRBJ2-2; D is possibly TRBD2 (5 bases). This CDR3 has 15 amino acids. Germline CDR1 SGHTA, CDR2 FQGTGA. CDR3 DNA sequence: TGTGTCAGCAGCTATACGGGAACGAACACCGGGGAGCTGTTTTTT. Its protein product is CVSSYTGTNTGELFF.

This clonotype was detected many times. The V gene is TRBV2, the J gene TRBJ2-5; a weak D match, TRBD1 (6 bases). This CDR3 contains 14 residues. The germline V gene encodes CDR1 SNHLY and CDR2 FYNNEI. Trimming removed 2 bases from V and 5 bases from J, with 12 bases in between. CDR3 bases: TGTGCCAGCAGTGAACAGGGGACGGGGGAGACCCAGTACTTC. It translates to CASSEQGTGETQYF.